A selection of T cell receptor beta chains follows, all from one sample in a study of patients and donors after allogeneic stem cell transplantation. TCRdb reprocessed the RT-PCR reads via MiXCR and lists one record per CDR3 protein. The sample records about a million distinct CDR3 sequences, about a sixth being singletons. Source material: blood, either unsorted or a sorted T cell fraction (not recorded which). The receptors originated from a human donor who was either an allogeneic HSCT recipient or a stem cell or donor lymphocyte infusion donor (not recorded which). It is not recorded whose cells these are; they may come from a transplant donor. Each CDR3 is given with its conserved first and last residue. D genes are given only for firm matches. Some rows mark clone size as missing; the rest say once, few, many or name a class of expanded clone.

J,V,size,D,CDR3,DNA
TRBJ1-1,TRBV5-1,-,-,CASMKGRDTEAFF,TGCGCCAGCATGAAGGGGCGAGACACTGAAGCTTTCTTT
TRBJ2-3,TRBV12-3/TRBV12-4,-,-,CASSPLEGVGADTQYF,TGTGCCAGCAGCCCTCTCGAGGGGGTCGGGGCAGATACGCAGTATTTT
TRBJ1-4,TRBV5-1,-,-,CASRLPGRAREKLFF,TGCGCCAGCAGGTTGCCCGGACGAGCTAGAGAAAAACTGTTTTTT
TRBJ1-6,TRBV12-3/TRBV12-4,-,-,CASSPRGQSSNSPLHF,TGTGCCAGCAGTCCGCGAGGGCAGAGCAGCAATTCACCCCTCCACTTT
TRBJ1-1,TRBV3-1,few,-,CASSQEGSGRRYEAFF,TGTGCCAGCAGCCAAGAGGGTTCGGGCAGGAGATACGAAGCTTTCTTT
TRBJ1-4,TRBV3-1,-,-,CASSSRRSVFF,TGTGCCAGCAGCTCCCGGCGGTCGGTGTTTTTT
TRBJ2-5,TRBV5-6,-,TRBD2,CASSAGLGEETQYF,TGTGCCAGCAGCGCCGGACTAGGGGAGGAGACCCAGTACTTC
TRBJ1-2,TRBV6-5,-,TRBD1,CASSYTKTGAPDGYTF,TGTGCCAGCAGTTACACTAAAACAGGGGCTCCGGACGGCTACACCTTC
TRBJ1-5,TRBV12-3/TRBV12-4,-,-,CASSVGTGYNQPQHF,TGTGCCAGCAGTGTGGGAACGGGGTACAATCAGCCCCAGCATTTT
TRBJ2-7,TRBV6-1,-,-,CASSESRAIITYEQYF,TGTGCCAGCAGTGAAAGCAGGGCGATTATCACCTACGAGCAGTACTTC
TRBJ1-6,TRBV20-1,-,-,CSARALSSYNSPLHF,TGCAGTGCTAGAGCGCTAAGTTCCTATAATTCACCCCTCCACTTT
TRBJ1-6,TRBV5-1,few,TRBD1,CASSLPGQSSPLHF,TGCGCCAGCAGCCTTCCGGGACAGTCTTCACCCCTCCACTTT
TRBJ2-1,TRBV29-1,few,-,CSATMWESSYNEQFF,TGCAGCGCCACGATGTGGGAGAGCTCCTACAATGAGCAGTTCTTC
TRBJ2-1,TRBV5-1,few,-,CASGPALSSYNEQFF,TGCGCCAGCGGCCCCGCCCTCTCCTCCTACAATGAGCAGTTCTTC
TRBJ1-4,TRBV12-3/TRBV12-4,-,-,CASSSVRPLLNEKLFF,TGTGCCAGCAGTTCCGTCCGCCCTTTGCTAAATGAAAAACTGTTTTTT
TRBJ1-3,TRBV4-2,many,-,CASSQGGGTGNTIYF,TGTGCCAGCAGCCAAGGGGGGGGGACTGGAAACACCATATATTTT
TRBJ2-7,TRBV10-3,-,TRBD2,CASHPGGSSYEQYF,TGTGCCTCCCATCCCGGGGGGTCCTCCTACGAGCAGTACTTC
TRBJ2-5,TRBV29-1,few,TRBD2,CSVEGLAENQETQYF,TGCAGCGTTGAGGGGCTAGCGGAAAACCAAGAGACCCAGTACTTC
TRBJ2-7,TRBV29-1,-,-,CSVSTPRRTYEQYF,TGCAGCGTTTCTACACCCAGACGAACCTACGAGCAGTACTTC
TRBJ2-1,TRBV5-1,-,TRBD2,CASSLGLAGGEYNEQFF,TGCGCCAGCAGCTTGGGACTAGCGGGAGGGGAATACAATGAGCAGTTCTTC
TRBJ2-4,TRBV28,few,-,CASSSDSGLAKNIQYF,TGTGCCAGCTCTTCAGACTCGGGGTTAGCCAAAAACATTCAGTACTTC
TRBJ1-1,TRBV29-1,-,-,CSVEERFF,TGCAGCGTTGAAGAGAGATTCTTT
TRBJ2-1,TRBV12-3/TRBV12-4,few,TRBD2,CASSFAGGWYNEQFF,TGTGCCAGCAGTTTTGCGGGAGGCTGGTACAATGAGCAGTTCTTC
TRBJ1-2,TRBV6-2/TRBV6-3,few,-,CASSYRLGDGYTF,TGTGCCAGCAGTTATCGGTTAGGGGATGGCTACACCTTC
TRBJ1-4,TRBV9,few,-,CASSPTSRKEEKLFF,TGTGCCAGCAGCCCCACCAGCAGGAAGGAGGAAAAACTGTTTTTT
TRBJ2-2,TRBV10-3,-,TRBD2,CAISQTSGSAELFF,TGTGCCATCAGTCAGACTAGCGGGAGTGCGGAGCTGTTTTTT
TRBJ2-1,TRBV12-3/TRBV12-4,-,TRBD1,CASSPWTGGRDEQFF,TGTGCCAGCAGCCCTTGGACAGGGGGCAGAGATGAGCAGTTCTTC
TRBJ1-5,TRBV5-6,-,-,CASSLASGLGQPQHF,TGTGCCAGCAGCTTGGCCTCTGGGTTGGGCCAGCCCCAGCATTTT
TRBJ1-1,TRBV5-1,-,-,CASTLDANTEAFF,TGCGCCAGCACCTTGGACGCGAACACTGAAGCTTTCTTT
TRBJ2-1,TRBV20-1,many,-,CSARDQYNEQFF,TGCAGTGCTAGAGATCAGTACAATGAGCAGTTCTTC
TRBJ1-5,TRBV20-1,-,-,CSASSPGSGNQPQHF,TGCAGTGCTTCTTCGCCGGGGAGTGGCAATCAGCCCCAGCATTTT
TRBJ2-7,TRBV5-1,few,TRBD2,CASSGTSGSIHEQYF,TGCGCCAGCAGTGGGACTAGCGGGAGCATCCACGAGCAGTACTTC
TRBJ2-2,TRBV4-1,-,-,CASSQALPRELFF,TGCGCCAGCAGCCAAGCTCTCCCCCGGGAGCTGTTTTTT
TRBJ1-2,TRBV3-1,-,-,CASSQGYGPYGYTF,TGTGCCAGCAGCCAAGGATATGGGCCCTATGGCTACACCTTC
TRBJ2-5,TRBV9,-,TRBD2,CASSVEEAGGLQETQYF,TGTGCCAGCAGCGTAGAAGAGGCGGGAGGTCTCCAAGAGACCCAGTACTTC
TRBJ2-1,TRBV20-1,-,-,CSAPPRGEVEFF,TGCAGTGCCCCCCCCAGGGGTGAGGTGGAGTTCTTC
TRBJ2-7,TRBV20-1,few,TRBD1,CSASNPLSTGYSAEQYF,TGCAGTGCTAGTAATCCCCTCTCGACAGGGTATTCTGCCGAGCAGTACTTC
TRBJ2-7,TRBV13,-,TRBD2,CASSWAGTTYEQYF,TGTGCCAGCAGCTGGGCCGGGACTACCTACGAGCAGTACTTC
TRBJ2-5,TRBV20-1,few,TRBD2,CSATPGLAGQYF,TGCAGTGCCACCCCGGGACTAGCGGGGCAGTACTTC
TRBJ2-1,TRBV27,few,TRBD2,CASSLSGLAIHNEQFF,TGTGCCAGCAGTTTATCCGGACTAGCAATCCACAATGAGCAGTTCTTC
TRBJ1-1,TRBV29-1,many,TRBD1,CSGRDRAGNTEAFF,TGCAGCGGCCGGGACAGGGCAGGGAACACTGAAGCTTTCTTT
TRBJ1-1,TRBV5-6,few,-,CASSPTDPLEAFF,TGTGCCAGCAGCCCGACGGACCCCTTAGAAGCTTTCTTT
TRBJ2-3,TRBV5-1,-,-,CASSGRDSTTDTQYF,TGCGCCAGCAGCGGACGGGACTCCACCACAGATACGCAGTATTTT
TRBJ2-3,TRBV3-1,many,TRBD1,CASSQAGTGLSHTQYF,TGTGCCAGCAGCCAAGCCGGGACAGGATTATCCCATACGCAGTATTTT
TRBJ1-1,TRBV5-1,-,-,CASSYSDSSTEAFF,TGCGCCAGCAGCTACTCGGACAGCTCCACTGAAGCTTTCTTT
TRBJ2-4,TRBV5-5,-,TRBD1,CASSLARDSPAKNIQYF,TGTGCCAGCAGCTTGGCCCGGGACAGCCCAGCCAAAAACATTCAGTACTTC